The clone carrying this T cell receptor beta chain appeared a single time. Its antigen is not known. The CDR3 length is 16 residues. Germline CDR1 and CDR2: MDHEN and SYDVKM. Trimming stripped 1 base from V and 0 bases from J, with 12 bases between. The source of the sample is a study of T cell responses to AZD1222 COVID-19 vaccine. Whole-study results and caveats: There were vaccine-associated CD4 TCRs across spike, dominant at 160-218 and 743-854.

TCRdb keeps only in-frame clones here, not all; method: immunoSEQ multiplex PCR. The sample shows some 180,000 clones, under 95% of them seen only once. The specimen comprised peripheral blood, sampled 28 days after the second AZD1222 dose. The origin of this receptor is an adult who received the AZD1222 COVID-19 vaccine. The chain combines TRBV28 with TRBJ1-1, with D tentatively TRBD1 (6 bases). The CDR3 bases are TGTGCCAGCAGTTTATCCAAGGGGGAGATGAACACTGAAGCTTTCTTT. Translated, it gives CASSLSKGEMNTEAFF.